This is a list of T cell receptor beta chains from one sample in a study of cytomegalovirus exposure and HLA in healthy donors. Measured with immunoSEQ multiplex PCR; TCRdb has only the in-frame clones, and not every one. The repertoire holds 150,000 to 200,000 clones, with about four fifths as singletons. Sequencing was done on a sample of PBMCs. The source is a woman aged 45-60 years in good health and CMV-seronegative. The conserved cysteine and the conserved F or W are not part of the CDR3 here.

J | length | V | CDR3
TRBJ1-1 | 13 | TRBV14 | ASSRRTGRDTEAF
TRBJ2-5 | 11 | TRBV7-2 | ASSRGQGETQY
TRBJ2-7 | 9 | TRBV6-5 | ASSFGREQY
TRBJ1-2 | 12 | TRBV6-1 | ASRDPGTGYGYT
TRBJ1-5 | 13 | TRBV7-2 | ASKAGGAGGQPQH
TRBJ2-1 | 13 | TRBV7-9 | ASSLGDRGRNEQF
TRBJ2-2 | 16 | TRBV7-8 | ASSPKQGLAGSPGELF
TRBJ1-4 | 14 | TRBV9 | ASSPTGGQPREKLF
. | 12 | TRBV28 | ASSGGWLSYEQY
TRBJ2-7 | 12 | TRBV6-1 | ASNLAGGLYEQY
TRBJ2-1 | 15 | TRBV28 | ASTSPGLAQGYNEQF
TRBJ1-1 | 11 | TRBV19 | ASRLTGSTEAF
TRBJ2-7 | 14 | TRBV5-5 | ASSIAPNRYSYEQY
TRBJ1-2 | 12 | TRBV7-2 | ASSPSTGWNGYT
TRBJ2-2 | 14 | TRBV5-4 | ASSRGAGWDTGELF
TRBJ2-7 | 11 | TRBV4-3 | ASSQGATYEQY
TRBJ1-6 | 14 | TRBV7-8 | ASSFTGTGGLSPLH
TRBJ2-7 | 12 | TRBV28 | ASSLSAGGYEQY
TRBJ1-1 | 15 | TRBV25-1 | ASSELPGQGKSTEAF
TRBJ2-1 | 14 | TRBV4-3 | ASSQDLAGGYNEQF
TRBJ2-2 | 14 | TRBV9 | ASSVVAGGNTGELF
TRBJ2-1 | 18 | TRBV21-1 | ASVPSGLAGGLVSDNEQF
. | 14 | TRBV27 | ASSSRRREGRYEQY
TRBJ2-3 | 14 | TRBV28 | ASSGGLAGTTDTQY
TRBJ1-2 | 14 | TRBV7-2 | ASSRDRLGPGDGYT
TRBJ1-5 | 14 | TRBV11-2 | ASSPDPTGSNQPQH
TRBJ2-1 | 15 | TRBV7-8 | ASSLARTTGSYNEQF
TRBJ2-7 | 10 | TRBV28 | ASSPRFFVQY
TRBJ2-1 | 17 | TRBV7-2 | ASSSGLAGGVFSYNEQF
TRBJ2-5 | 12 | TRBV27 | ASSRRSQRETQY
TRBJ1-5 | 12 | TRBV6-1 | ASGGRGFIQPQH
TRBJ1-4 | 11 | TRBV7-9 | SSSSGQNEKLF
TRBJ2-7 | 12 | TRBV2 | ASSGDYLSYEQY
TRBJ1-3 | 13 | TRBV5-1 | ASSPRLNSGNTIY
TRBJ1-3 | 15 | TRBV18 | ASSPYGTGSSGNTIY
TRBJ1-2 | 13 | TRBV6-5 | ASSEDRGPNYGYT
TRBJ2-1 | 15 | TRBV7-2 | ASSLAGTGSSYNEQF
TRBJ2-3 | 10 | TRBV28 | ASSPGADTQY
TRBJ2-7 | 13 | TRBV28 | ASSPWAREGYEQY
TRBJ2-7 | 11 | TRBV18 | ASSQSGSYEQY
TRBJ2-1 | 10 | TRBV28 | ASSLRYNEQF
TRBJ1-5 | 12 | TRBV7-9 | SSSLQDSNQPQH
TRBJ1-5 | 13 | TRBV19 | ASKDTASSNQPQH
TRBJ1-1 | 14 | TRBV30 | AWSRRTGSMNTEAF
TRBJ2-6 | 11 | TRBV7-2 | ASSFSGANVLT
TRBJ2-5 | 11 | TRBV29-1 | SARDQPGGTQY
TRBJ1-2 | 12 | TRBV7-2 | ASSSQGADYGYT
TRBJ2-2 | 13 | TRBV7-9 | SSSLGTSGHGELF
TRBJ2-7 | 12 | TRBV7-8 | ASSSPGSTYEQY
TRBJ2-1 | 12 | TRBV6-5 | ASRRDSSYNEQF
TRBJ1-4 | 12 | TRBV19 | ASSSRGHIEKLF
TRBJ2-2 | 15 | TRBV9 | ASSVLTLSGGNGELF
TRBJ2-3 | 13 | TRBV2 | ASSRNRGGTDTQY
TRBJ2-6 | 15 | TRBV10-3 | AISDKQGWTGANVLT
TRBJ2-7 | 12 | TRBV5-6 | ASSLQGVKHEQY
TRBJ1-1 | 9 | TRBV19 | ASSEGTEAF
TRBJ1-2 | 13 | TRBV5-6 | ASSADREYYYGYT
TRBJ1-2 | 11 | TRBV29-1 | SVEAWQGEGYT
TRBJ2-7 | 12 | TRBV7-9 | ASSPRDRVHEQY
TRBJ1-1 | 12 | TRBV6-5 | ASSYYPDRAGAF